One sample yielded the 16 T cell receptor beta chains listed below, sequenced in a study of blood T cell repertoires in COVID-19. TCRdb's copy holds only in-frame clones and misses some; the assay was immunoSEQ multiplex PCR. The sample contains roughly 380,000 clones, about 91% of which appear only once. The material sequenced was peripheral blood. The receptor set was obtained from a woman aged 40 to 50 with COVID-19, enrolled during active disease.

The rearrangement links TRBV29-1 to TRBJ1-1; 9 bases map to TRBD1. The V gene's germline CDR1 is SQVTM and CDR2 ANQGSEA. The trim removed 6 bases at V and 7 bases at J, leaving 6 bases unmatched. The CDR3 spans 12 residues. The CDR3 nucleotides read TGCAGCGTCATCGACAGGGGGAGTGAAGCTTTCTTT. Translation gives CSVIDRGSEAFF.

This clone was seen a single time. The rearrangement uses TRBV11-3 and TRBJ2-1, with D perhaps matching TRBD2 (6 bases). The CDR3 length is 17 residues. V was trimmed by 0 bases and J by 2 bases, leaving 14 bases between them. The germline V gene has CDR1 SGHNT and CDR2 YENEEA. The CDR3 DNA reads TGTGCCAGCAGCTTAGATCTTGGGGGGTTAGCCTACAATGAGCAGTTCTTC. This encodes CASSLDLGGLAYNEQFF.

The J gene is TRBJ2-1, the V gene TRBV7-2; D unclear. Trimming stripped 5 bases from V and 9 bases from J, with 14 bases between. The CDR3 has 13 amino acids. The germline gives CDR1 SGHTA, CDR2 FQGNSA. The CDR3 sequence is CASSPLAALEQFF. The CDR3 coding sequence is TGTGCCAGCAGCCCCCTGGCGGCACTTGAGCAGTTCTTC.

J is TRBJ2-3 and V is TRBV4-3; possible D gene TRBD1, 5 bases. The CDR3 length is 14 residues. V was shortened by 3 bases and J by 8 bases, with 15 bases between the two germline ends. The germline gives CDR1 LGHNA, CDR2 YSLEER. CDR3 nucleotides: TGCGCCAGCAGCCAGCTGATGGGGCAAGGTACGCAGTATTTT. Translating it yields CASSQLMGQGTQYF.

Written as DNA, the CDR3 is TGTGCCACCAACCGGGACACCAAATCCTACGAGCAGTACTTC. Translating gives CATNRDTKSYEQYF. This sequence joins TRBV19 and TRBJ2-7; D is perhaps TRBD1 (6 bases). The V gene lost 10 bases and the J gene lost 1 base, with 17 bases spanning the gap. CDR3 length equals 14 residues. Germline lookup yields CDR1 LNHDA and CDR2 SQIVND (reference sequence).

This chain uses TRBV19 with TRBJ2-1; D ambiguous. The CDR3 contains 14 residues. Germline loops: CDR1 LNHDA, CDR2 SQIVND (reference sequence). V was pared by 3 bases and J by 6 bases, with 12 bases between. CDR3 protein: CASSILLQTNEQFF. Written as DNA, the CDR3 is TGTGCCAGTAGTATCCTTTTACAGACCAATGAGCAGTTCTTC. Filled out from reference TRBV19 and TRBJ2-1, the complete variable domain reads DGGITQSPKYLFRKEGQNVTLSCEQNLNHDAMYWYRQDPGQGLRLIYYSQIVNDFQKGDIAEGYSVSREKKESFPLTVTSAQKNPTAFYLCASSILLQTNEQFFGPGTRLTVL.

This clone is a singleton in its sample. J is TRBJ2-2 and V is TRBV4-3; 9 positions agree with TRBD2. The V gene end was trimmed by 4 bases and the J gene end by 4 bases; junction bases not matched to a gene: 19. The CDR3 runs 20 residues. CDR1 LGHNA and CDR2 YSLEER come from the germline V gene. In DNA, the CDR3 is TGCGCCAGCAGCCTAGCTTTTAGCGGGGGCCAGACCTCGTTCACCGGGGAGCTGTTTTTT. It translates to CASSLAFSGGQTSFTGELFF.

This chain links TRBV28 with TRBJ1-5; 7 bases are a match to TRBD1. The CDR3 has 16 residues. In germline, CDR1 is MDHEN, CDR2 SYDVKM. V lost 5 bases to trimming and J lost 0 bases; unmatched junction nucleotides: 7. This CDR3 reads CASSLPGQNSNQPQHF. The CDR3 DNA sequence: TGTGCCAGCAGTCTTCCGGGACAGAATAGCAATCAGCCCCAGCATTTT.

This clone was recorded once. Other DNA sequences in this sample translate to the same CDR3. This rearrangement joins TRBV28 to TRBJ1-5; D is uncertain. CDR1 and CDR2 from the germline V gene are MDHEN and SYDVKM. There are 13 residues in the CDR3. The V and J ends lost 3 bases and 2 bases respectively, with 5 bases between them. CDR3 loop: CASSLLGNQPQHF. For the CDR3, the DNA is TGTGCCAGCAGTTTGTTAGGCAATCAGCCCCAGCATTTT.

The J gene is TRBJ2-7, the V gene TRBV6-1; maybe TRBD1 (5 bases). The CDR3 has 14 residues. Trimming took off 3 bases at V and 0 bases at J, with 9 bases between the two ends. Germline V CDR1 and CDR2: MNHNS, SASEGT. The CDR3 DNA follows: TGTGCCAGCAGTGACCAGGGTAGCTCCTACGAGCAGTACTTC. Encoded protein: CASSDQGSSYEQYF.

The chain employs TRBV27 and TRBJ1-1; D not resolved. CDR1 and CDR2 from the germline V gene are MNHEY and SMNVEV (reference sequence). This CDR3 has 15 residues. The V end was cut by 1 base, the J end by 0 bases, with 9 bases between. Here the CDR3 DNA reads TGTGCCAGCAGTTTATTCCGGGTGATGAACACTGAAGCTTTCTTT. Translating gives CASSLFRVMNTEAFF.

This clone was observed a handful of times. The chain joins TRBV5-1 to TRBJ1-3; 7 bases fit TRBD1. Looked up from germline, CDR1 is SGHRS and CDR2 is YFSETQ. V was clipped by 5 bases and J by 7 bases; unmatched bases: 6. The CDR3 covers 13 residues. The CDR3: CASSPGGINTIYF. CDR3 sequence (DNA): TGCGCCAGCAGTCCAGGGGGGATTAACACCATATATTTT.

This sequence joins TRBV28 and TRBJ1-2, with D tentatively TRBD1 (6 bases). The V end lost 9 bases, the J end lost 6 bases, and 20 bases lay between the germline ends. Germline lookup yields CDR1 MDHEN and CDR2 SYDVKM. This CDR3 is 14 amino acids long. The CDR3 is CASGSTGTGNGYTF. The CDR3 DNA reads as TGTGCCAGTGGCTCGACAGGTACAGGTAATGGCTACACCTTC.

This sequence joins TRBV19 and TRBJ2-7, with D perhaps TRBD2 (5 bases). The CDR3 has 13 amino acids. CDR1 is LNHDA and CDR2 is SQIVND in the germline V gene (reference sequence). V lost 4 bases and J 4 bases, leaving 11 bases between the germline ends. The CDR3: CASSNTGLYEQYF. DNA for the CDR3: TGTGCCAGTAGTAATACGGGGTTATACGAGCAGTACTTC.

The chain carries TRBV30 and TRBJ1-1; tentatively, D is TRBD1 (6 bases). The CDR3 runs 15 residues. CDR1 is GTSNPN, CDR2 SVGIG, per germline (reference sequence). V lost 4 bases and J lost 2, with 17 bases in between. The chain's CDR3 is CAWTIQGRYNTEAFF. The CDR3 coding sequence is TGTGCCTGGACTATACAGGGCCGATACAACACTGAAGCTTTCTTT.

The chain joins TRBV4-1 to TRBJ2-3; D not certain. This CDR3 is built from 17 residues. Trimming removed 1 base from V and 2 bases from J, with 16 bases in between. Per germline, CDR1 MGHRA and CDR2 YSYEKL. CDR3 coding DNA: TGCGCCAGCAGCCAAGTCCTAGGCGGAGTTGTCACAGATACGCAGTATTTT. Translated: CASSQVLGGVVTDTQYF.